This TCR beta chain is drawn from a study of human T cells and chemical hapten exposure. Study-level background: The study sensitized with 2% DPC on a roughly 2 cm by roughly 2 cm patch of upper inner arm skin.

Losses at the gene ends were 3 bases for V and 1 base for J; bases not matched to a gene: 7. From germline, CDR1 is SGDLS and CDR2 YYNGEE. This CDR3 is 17 amino acids long. One entry per CDR3 protein, called by TCRdb with MiXCR from the RACE reads. This table has around 380,000 distinct CDR3 sequences, about 4.8% appearing once. This clonotype appeared many times. Its antigen is unidentified. Time point meaning: patch test 1, 2 weeks after DPC sensitization. Treatment in this sample: therapeutic diphenylcyclopropenone sensitization with weekly scalp DPC. Whole-study findings and limits: Compared to controls, expanded TCRs made significantly more large clusters of similar CDR3s.

The input for sequencing was whole blood, taken in connection with sensitization to the hapten diphenylcyclopropenone (DPC). This TCR was recovered from a woman in her forties or fifties with alopecia areata. Some clones in this sample may be carry-over from other donors' samples. This chain joins TRBV9 and TRBJ2-5, with 12 positions matching TRBD2. CDR3 sequence (DNA): TGTGCCAGCAGCGACCCACTAGCGGGAGGTGTCCAAGAGACCCAGTACTTC. Translation gives CASSDPLAGGVQETQYF.